The source of this TCR beta chain is a study of blood T cell repertoires in COVID-19 (dated by TCRdb to 2018 to 2021). In the study overall: The collaborator samples originated in the United States, Italy and Spain and spanned the acute and convalescent phases of COVID-19. The prospective study material was composed of cDNA or gDNA derived from T cells, B-cell-depleted T cells, or PBMCs. Deeply sampled blood TCRbeta repertoires from subjects exposed to, actively infected with, or recovered from COVID-19 were included in the dataset. The repertoires were released in a freely available public database intended as a resource for research on the immune response to SARS-CoV-2. Samples were obtained from the ongoing ImmuneRACE study (first 160 participants) and from 1,254 subjects provided by 6 global collaborators. The sample metadata nearly always contained a de-identified subject ID, COVID-19 status, age in years and sex. Where available, HLA class I and class II types were taken from metadata supplied by the sample provider and were not determined by assay-based typing.

General findings and caveats noted by the study authors: The quantity of clinical and demographic metadata differed by source and by participant and was supplied without curation.

TCRbeta CDR3 regions were amplified from genomic DNA by means of the immunoSEQ Assay, a bias-controlled multiplex PCR. The published analysis was carried out like this. The number of nucleated cells in each sample was estimated by amplification of reference gene primers within the assay. Sequence reads were collapsed and filtered to measure the absolute abundance of every unique TCRbeta CDR3 rearrangement. For each sample, productive Simpson clonality was calculated as the square root of Simpson's diversity index over productive rearrangements. TCRdb obtained this table from immuneACCESS and retained in-frame rearrangements with V and J assigned. These tables miss some clones; where compared with another copy, unresolved V genes account for less than half of the shortfall, and the remainder is unexplained. That table furnishes V, J and clone size, whereas the DNA furnished D and trimming. In all, the sample holds 200,000 to 250,000 clones, and about 88% of those were seen once. Together, the top ten hold less than 3.5% of the sample.

From its cysteine to its phenylalanine, the CDR3 spans 14 amino acids. The CDR3 DNA has 42 bases and is translated from base 1. Reading the germline V gene (reference sequence) gives CDR1 MNHEY and CDR2 SMNVEV. Trimming takes 5 bases off V and 7 bases off J; junction bases not matched to a gene: 6. Whole blood was collected in K2EDTA tubes by collaborating institutions according to the institutions' own protocols. For TCRbeta analysis, collaborators shipped samples as frozen whole blood, isolated PBMCs, or DNA extracted from either of those sample types. This clone was observed once. It lacks a known antigen. No quality values exist for individual bases; no much larger clone is one base distant.

This TCR was sampled from a woman aged 55-70 years with acute or convalescent COVID-19. The chain is assembled from TRBV27 and TRBJ2-2, with 8 bases in between that match TRBD2. Sequences were obtained from peripheral blood. The DNA sequence is given as TGTGCCAGCAGTACCTTTAGCGGGAACGGGGAGCTGTTTTTT. The translation is CASSTFSGNGELFF.